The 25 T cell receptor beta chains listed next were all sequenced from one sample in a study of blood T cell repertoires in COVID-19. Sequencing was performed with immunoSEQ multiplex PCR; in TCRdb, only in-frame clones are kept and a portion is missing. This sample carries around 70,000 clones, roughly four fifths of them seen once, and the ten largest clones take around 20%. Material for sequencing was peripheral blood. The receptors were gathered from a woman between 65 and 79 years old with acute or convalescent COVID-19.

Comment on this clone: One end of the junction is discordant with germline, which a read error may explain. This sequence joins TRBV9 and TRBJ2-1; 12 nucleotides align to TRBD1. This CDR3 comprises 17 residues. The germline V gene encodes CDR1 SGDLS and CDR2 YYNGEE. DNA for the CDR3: TGTGCGAGCACGGGACAGGGGGCGCGGGGAGCCTACAATGAGCAGTTCTTC. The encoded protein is CASTGQGARGAYNEQFF. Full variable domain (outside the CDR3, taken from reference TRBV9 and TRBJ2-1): DSGVTQTPKHLITATGQRVTLRCSPRSGDLSVYWYQQSLDQGLQFLIQYYNGEERAKGNILERFSAQQFPDLHSELNLSSLELGDSALYFCASTGQGARGAYNEQFFGPGTRLTVL.

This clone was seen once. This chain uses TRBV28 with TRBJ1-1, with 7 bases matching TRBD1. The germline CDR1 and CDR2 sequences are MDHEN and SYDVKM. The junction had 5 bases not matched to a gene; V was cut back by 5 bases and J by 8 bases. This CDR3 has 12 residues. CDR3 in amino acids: CASSIMTGEAFF. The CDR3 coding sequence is TGTGCCAGCAGTATAATGACAGGGGAAGCTTTCTTT.

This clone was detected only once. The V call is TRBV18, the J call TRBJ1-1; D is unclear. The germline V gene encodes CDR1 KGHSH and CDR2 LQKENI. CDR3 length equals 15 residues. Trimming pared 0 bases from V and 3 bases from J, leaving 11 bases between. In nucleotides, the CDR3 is TGTGCCAGCTCACCACCGAGGCGGATACACACTGAAGCTTTCTTT. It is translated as CASSPPRRIHTEAFF.

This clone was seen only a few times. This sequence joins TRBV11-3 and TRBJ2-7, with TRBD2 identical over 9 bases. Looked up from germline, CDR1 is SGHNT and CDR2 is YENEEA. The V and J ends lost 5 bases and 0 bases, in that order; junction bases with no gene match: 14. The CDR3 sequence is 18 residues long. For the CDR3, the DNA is TGTGCCAGCAGCCCCCACCCCGGGACTAGCAGGAGCTCCTACGAGCAGTACTTC. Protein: CASSPHPGTSRSSYEQYF. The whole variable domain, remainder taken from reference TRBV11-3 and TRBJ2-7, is EAGVVQSPRYKIIEKKQPVAFWCNPISGHNTLYWYLQNLGQGPELLIRYENEEAVDDSQLPKDRFSAERLKGVDSTLKIQPAELGDSAVYLCASSPHPGTSRSSYEQYFGPGTRLTVT.

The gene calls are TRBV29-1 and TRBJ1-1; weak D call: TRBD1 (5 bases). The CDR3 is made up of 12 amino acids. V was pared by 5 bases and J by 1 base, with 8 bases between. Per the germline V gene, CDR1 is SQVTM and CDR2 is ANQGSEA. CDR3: CSVLGGNTEAFF. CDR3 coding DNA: TGCAGCGTTCTGGGGGGGAACACTGAAGCTTTCTTT.

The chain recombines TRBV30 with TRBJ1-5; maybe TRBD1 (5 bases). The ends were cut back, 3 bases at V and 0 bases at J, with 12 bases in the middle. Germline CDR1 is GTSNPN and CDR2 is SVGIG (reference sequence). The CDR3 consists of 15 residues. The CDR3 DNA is TGTGCCTGGAGCGCCGACAGTCATAGCAATCAGCCCCAGCATTTT. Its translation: CAWSADSHSNQPQHF.

CDR3 residues: CASTWTGSPEKLFF. Here the CDR3 DNA reads TGTGCCAGCACCTGGACAGGGAGTCCCGAAAAACTGTTTTTT. The chain employs TRBV6-5 and TRBJ1-4; 8 bases are a match to TRBD1. CDR1 and CDR2 (germline): MNHEY, SVGAGI. This CDR3 contains 14 residues. Unmatched junction bases numbered 9, after V lost 7 bases and J lost 8 bases.

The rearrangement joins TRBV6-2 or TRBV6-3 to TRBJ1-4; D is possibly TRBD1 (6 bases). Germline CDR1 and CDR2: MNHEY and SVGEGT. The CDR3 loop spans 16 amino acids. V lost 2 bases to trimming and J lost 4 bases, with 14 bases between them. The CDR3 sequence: CASSYVWGQSNEKLFF. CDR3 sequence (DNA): TGTGCCAGCAGTTACGTCTGGGGGCAGAGTAATGAAAAACTGTTTTTT.

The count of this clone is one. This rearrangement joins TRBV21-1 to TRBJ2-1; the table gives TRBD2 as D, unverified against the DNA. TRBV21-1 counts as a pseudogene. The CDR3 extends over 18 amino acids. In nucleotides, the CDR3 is TGTGCCAGCAGCAAAGCTGCTGGGATAGCGGGCTCCTACAATGAGCAGTTCTTC. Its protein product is CASSKAAGIAGSYNEQFF.

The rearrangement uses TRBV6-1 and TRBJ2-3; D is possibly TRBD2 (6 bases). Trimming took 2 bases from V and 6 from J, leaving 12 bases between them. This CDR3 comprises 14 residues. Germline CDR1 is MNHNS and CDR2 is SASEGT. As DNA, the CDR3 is TGTGCCAGCAGTGAACTAGCGCGTGCGGATACGCAGTATTTT. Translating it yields CASSELARADTQYF.

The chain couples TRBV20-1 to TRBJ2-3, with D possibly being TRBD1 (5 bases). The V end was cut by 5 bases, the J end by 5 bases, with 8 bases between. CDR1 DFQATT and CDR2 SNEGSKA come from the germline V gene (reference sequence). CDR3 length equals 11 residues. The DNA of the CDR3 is TGCAGTGCTGGCAGGGAAGATACGCAGTATTTT. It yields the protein CSAGREDTQYF.

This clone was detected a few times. Here the CDR3 reads CASSPLDQSSGNTIYF. The CDR3 DNA is TGTGCCAGCTCACCGCTAGATCAGAGCTCTGGAAACACCATATATTTT. The rearrangement joins TRBV18 to TRBJ1-3; D gene unclear. The CDR3 length is 16 residues. V was clipped by 3 bases and J by 0 bases, with 12 bases between them. The V gene's germline CDR1 is KGHSH and CDR2 LQKENI.

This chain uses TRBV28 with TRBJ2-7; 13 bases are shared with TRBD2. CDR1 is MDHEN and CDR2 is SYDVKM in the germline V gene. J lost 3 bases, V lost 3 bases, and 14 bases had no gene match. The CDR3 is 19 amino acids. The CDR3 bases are TGTGCCAGCAGTTTTGAGGAGGGACTAGCGGGGAGTCGCCTCTACGAGCAGTACTTC. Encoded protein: CASSFEEGLAGSRLYEQYF.

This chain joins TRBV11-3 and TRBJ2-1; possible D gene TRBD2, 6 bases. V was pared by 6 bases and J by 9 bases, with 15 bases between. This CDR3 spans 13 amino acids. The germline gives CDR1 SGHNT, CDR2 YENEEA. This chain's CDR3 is CASRPRLVSEQFF. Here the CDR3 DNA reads TGTGCCAGCAGGCCCAGACTAGTAAGTGAGCAGTTCTTC.

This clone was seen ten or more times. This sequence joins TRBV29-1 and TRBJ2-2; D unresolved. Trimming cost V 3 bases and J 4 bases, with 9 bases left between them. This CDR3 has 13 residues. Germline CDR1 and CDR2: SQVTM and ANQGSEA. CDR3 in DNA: TGCAGCGTTGACTGGCAAAGCACCGGGGAGCTGTTTTTT. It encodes CSVDWQSTGELFF.

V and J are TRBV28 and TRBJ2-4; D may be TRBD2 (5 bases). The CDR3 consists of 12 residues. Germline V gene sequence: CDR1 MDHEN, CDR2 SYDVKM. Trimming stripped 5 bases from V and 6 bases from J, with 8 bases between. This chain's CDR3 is CASSPRANIQYF. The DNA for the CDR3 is TGTGCCAGCAGTCCGAGGGCAAACATTCAGTACTTC.

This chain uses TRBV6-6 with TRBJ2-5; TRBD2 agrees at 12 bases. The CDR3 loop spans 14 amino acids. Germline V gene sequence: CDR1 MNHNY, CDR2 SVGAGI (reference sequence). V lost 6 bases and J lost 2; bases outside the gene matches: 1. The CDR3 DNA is TGTGCCAGCAGAGGACTAGCGGGACAAGAGACCCAGTACTTC. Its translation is CASRGLAGQETQYF.

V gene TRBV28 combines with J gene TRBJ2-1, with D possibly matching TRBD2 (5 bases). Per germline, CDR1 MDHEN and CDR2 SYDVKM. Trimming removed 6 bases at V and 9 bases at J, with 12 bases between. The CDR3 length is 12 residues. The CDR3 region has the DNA TGTGCCAGCAGCGAGGGAACTCGTGAGCAGTTCTTC. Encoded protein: CASSEGTREQFF.

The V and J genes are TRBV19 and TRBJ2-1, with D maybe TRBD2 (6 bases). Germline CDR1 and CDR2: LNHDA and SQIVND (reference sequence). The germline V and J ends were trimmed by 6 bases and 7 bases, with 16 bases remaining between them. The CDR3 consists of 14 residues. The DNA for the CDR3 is TGTGCCAGTAGGTTCCGGGAGCTATCGAATGAGCAGTTCTTC. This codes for CASRFRELSNEQFF.

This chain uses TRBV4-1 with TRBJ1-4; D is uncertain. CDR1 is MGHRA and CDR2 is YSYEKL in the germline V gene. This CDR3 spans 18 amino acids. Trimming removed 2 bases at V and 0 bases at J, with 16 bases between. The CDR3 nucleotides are TGCGCCAGCAGCCAACCGGGGAGAGCCTACTCAACTAATGAAAAACTGTTTTTT. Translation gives CASSQPGRAYSTNEKLFF.

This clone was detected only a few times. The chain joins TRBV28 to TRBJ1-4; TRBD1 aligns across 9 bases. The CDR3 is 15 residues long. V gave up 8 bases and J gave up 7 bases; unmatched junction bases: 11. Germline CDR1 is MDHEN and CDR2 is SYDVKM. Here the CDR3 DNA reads TGTGCCAGCTCCGACAGGGGGAGTGCTAGTGAAAAACTGTTTTTT. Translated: CASSDRGSASEKLFF.

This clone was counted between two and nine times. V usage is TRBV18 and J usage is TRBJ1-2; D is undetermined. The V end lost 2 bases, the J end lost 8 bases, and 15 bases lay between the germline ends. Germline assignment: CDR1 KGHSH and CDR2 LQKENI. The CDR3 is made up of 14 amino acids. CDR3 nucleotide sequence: TGTGCCAGCTCACCAAGTAGCAGAGCTGTCGGCTACACCTTC. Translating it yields CASSPSSRAVGYTF.

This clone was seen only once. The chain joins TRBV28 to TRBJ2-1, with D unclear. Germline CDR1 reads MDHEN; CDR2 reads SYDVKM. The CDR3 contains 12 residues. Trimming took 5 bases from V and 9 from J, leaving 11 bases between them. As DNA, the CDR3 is TGTGCCAGCAGTACCCCCACAGTTGAGCAGTTCTTC. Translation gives CASSTPTVEQFF.

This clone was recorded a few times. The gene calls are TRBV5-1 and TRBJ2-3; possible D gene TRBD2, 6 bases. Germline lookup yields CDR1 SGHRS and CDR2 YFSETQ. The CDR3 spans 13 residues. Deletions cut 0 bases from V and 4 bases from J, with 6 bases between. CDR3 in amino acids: CASSLGGADTQYF. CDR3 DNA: TGCGCCAGCAGCTTGGGGGGGGCAGATACGCAGTATTTT.

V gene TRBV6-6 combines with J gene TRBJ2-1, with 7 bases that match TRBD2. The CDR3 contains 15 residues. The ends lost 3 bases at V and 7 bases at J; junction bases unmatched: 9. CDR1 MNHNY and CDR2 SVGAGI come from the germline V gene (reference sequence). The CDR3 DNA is TGTGCCAGCAGTTATAAGTGGGAGGGGAGGAATGAGCAGTTCTTC. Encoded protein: CASSYKWEGRNEQFF.